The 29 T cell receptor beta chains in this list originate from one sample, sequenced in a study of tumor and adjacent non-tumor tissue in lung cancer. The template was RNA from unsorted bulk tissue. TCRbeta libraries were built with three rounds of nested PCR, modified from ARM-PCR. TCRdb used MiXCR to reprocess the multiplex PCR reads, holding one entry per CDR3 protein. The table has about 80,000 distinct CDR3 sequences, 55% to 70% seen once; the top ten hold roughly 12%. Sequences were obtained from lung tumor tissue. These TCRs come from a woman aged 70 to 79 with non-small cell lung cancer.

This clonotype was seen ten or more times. CDR3 region: CASSLLGQGPDEQFF. In DNA form, the CDR3 reads TGTGCCAGCAGTTTATTAGGACAGGGACCCGATGAGCAGTTCTTC. The V and J genes are TRBV28 and TRBJ2-1; 8 bases agree with TRBD1. Germline assignment: CDR1 MDHEN and CDR2 SYDVKM. The J segment lost 8 bases and the V segment lost 1 base, leaving 7 bases of the junction unmatched. The CDR3 covers 15 residues.

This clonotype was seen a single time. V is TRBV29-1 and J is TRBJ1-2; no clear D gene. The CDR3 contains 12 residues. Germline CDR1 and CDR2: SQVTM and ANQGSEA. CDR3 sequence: CRLVGSGYGYTF. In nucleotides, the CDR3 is TGCAGGCTTGTTGGGTCGGGGTACGGCTACACCTTC. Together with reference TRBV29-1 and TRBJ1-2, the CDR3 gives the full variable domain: SAVISQKPSRDICQRGTSLTIQCQVDSQVTMMFWYRQQPGQSLTLIATANQGSEATYESGFVIDKFPISRPNLTFSTLTVSNMSPEDSSIYLCRLVGSGYGYTFGSGTRLTVV.

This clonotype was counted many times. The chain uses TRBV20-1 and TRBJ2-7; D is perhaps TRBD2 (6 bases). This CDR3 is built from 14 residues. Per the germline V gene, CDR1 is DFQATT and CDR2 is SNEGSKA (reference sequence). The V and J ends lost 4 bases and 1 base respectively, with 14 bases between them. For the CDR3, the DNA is TGCAGTGCTACCCCCGGGAGTATATCCTACGAGCAGTACTTC. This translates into CSATPGSISYEQYF.

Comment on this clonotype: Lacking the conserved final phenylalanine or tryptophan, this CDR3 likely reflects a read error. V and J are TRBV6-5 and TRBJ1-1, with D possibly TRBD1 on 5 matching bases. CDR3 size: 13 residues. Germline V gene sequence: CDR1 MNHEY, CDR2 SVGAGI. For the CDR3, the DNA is TGTGTCAGCAGGCGACAGAGGAACACTGAAGCTTTCCTT. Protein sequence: CVSRRQRNTEAFL.

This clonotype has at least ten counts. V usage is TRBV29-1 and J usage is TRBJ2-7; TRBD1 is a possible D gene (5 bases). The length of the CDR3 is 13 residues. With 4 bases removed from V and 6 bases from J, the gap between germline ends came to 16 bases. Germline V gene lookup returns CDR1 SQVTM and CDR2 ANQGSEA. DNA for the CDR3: TGCAGCGTTGCAGGGCCCCCCCTCTGCGAGCAGTACTTC. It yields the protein CSVAGPPLCEQYF.

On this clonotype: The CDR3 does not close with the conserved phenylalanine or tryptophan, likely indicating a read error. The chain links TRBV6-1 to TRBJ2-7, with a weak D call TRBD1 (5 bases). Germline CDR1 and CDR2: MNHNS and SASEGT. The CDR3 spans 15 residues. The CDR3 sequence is CDSSEVNRIPYEQYL. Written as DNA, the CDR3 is TGTGACAGCAGTGAAGTGAACAGGATCCCCTACGAGCAGTACTTA.

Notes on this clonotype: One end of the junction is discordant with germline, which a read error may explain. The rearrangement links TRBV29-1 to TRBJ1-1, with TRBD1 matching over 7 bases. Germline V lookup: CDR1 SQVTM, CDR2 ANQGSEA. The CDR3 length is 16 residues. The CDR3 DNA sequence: TGCAGCGGGCCCGACAGGGAGGGGGGTTTTGGGACTGAAGCTCTCTTT. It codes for CSGPDREGGFGTEALF.

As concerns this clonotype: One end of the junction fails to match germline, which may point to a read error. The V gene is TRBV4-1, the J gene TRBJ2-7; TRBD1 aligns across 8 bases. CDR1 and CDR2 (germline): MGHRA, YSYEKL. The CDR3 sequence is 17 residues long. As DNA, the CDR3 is TGCGCCTGCAGCCAAGGTCCCCCGGGACAGGATTTAGACGAGCAGTACTTC. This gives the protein CACSQGPPGQDLDEQYF.

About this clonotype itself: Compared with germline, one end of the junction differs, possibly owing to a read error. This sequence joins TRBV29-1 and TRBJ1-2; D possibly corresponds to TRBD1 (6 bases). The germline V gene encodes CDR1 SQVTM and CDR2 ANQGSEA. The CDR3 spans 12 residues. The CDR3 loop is CCVESGAGGYTF. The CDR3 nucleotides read TGTTGCGTTGAGTCAGGGGCCGGTGGCTACACCTTC.

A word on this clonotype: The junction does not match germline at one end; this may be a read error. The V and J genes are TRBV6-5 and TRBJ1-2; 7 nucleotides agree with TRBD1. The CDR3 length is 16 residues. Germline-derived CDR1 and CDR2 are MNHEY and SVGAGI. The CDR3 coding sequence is TGTGCCAGCAGTCGCGACAGCCCGACAGGGTCCTATTGCTACACCTTC. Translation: CASSRDSPTGSYCYTF.

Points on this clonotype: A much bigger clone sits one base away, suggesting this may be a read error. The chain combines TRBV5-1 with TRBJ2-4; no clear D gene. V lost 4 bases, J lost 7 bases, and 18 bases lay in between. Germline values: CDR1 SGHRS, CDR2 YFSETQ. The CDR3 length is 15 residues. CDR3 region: CASSPMVGFGNIQYF. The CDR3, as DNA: TGCGCCAGCAGCCCCATGGTGGGTTTTGGGAACATTCAGTACTTC.

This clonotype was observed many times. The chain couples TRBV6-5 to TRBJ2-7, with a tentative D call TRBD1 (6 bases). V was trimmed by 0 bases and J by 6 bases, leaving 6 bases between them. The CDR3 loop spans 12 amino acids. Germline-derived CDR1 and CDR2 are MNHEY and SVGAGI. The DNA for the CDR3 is TGTGCCAGCAGTTACTCAGGGGGCGAGCAGTACTTC. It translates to CASSYSGGEQYF.

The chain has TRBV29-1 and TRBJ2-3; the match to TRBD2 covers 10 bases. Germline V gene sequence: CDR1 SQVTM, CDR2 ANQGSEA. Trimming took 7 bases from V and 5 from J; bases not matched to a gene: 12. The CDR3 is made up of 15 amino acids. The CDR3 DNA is TGCAGCGCTGCAGGGCTAGCGGGAGTGCTAGATACGCAGTATTTT. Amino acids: CSAAGLAGVLDTQYF.

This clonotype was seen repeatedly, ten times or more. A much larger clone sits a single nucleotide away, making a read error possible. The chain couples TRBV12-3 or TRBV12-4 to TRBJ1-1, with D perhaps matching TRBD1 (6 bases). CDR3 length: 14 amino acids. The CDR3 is CVSSITGMNTEAFF. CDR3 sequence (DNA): TGTGTCAGCAGCATAACAGGGATGAACACTGAAGCTTTCTTT.

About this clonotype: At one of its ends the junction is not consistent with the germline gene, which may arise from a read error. The CDR3 loop is CASSSLSGVDDNEQLF. CDR3 sequence (DNA): TGTGCCAGCAGCTCCCTAAGCGGGGTCGACGACAATGAGCAGCTCTTC. This sequence joins TRBV11-3 and TRBJ2-1; 7 nucleotides match TRBD2. Germline CDR1 SGHNT, CDR2 YENEEA. There are 16 residues in the CDR3.

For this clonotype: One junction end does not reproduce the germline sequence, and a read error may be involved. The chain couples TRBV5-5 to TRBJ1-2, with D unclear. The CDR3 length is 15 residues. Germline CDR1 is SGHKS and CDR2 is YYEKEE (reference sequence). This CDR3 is CANSLAPGSHYGYTF. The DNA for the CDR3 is TGTGCCAACAGCTTGGCCCCCGGCAGTCACTATGGCTACACCTTC.

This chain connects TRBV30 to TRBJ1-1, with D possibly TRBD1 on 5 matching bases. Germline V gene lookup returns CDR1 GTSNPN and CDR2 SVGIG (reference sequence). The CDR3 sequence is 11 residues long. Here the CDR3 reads CVGERNIEAFF. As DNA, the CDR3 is TGTGTGGGGGAGAGGAATATTGAAGCTTTCTTT.

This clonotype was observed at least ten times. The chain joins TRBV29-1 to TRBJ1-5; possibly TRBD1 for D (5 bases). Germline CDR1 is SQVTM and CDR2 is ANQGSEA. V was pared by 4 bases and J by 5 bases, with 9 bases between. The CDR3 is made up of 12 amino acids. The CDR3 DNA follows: TGCAGCGTTGGGACCAGGGATCAGCCCCAGCATTTT. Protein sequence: CSVGTRDQPQHF.

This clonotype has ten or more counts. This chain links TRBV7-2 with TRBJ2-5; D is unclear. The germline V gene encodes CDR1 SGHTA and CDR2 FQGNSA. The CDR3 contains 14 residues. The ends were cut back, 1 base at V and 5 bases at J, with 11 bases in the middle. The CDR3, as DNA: TGTGCCAGCAGCTTAGGTCCGAATTCGGAGACCCAGTACTTC. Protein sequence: CASSLGPNSETQYF. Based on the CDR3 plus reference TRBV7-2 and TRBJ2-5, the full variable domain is GAGVSQSPSNKVTEKGKDVELRCDPISGHTALYWYRQSLGQGLEFLIYFQGNSAPDKSGLPSDRFSAERTGGSVSTLTIQRTQQEDSAVYLCASSLGPNSETQYFGPGTRLLVL.

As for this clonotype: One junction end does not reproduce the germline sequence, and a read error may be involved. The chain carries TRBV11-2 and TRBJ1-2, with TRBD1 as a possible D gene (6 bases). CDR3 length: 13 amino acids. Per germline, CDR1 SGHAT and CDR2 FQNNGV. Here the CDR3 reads CVSSLAGAGGYTF. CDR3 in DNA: TGTGTCAGCAGTTTAGCGGGGGCGGGAGGCTACACCTTC.

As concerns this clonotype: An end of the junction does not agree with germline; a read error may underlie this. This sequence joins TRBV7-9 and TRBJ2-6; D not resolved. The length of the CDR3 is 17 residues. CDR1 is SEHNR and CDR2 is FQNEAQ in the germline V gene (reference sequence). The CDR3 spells CASSARYGTSRANVLTF. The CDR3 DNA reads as TGTGCCAGCAGCGCCCGGTATGGTACCTCTAGGGCCAACGTCCTGACTTTC.

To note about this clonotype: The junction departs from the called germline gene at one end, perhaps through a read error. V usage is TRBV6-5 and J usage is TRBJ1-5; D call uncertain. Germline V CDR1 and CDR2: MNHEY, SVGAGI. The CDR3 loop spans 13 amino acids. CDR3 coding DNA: TGTGCCAGTAGTTACCTCAGCGGAGGGTTCCAACATTTT. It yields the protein CASSYLSGGFQHF.

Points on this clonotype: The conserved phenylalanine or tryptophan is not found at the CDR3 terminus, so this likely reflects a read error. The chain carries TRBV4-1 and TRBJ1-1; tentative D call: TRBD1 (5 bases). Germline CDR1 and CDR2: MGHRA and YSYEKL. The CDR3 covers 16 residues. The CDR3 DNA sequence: TGCGCCAGCAGCCAAGTGGGTCAGGGTGTTGACACTGGAGCTTTCTTA. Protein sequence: CASSQVGQGVDTGAFL.

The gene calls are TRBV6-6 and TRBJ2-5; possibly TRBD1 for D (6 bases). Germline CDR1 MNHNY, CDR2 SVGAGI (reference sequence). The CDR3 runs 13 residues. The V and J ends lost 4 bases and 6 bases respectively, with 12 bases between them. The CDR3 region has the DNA TGTGCCAGCAGTTGGTACAGGGTGCAGACCCAGTACTTC. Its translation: CASSWYRVQTQYF.

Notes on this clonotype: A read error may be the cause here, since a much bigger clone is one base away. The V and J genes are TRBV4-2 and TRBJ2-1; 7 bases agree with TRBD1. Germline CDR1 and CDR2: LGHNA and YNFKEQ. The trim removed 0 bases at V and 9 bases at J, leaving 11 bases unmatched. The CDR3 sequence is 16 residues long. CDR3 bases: TGTGCCAGCAGCCAAGATGTAGGGGGCGCCAACAGTGAGCAGTTCTTC. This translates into CASSQDVGGANSEQFF.

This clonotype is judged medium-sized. The CDR3 is CSVDGRALETQYF. The CDR3 DNA reads as TGCAGCGTTGACGGGAGGGCCTTAGAGACCCAGTACTTC. The V and J genes are TRBV29-1 and TRBJ2-5, with 8 positions matching TRBD2. Germline CDR1 SQVTM, CDR2 ANQGSEA. V gave up 3 bases and J gave up 4 bases; unmatched junction bases: 4. There are 13 residues in the CDR3.

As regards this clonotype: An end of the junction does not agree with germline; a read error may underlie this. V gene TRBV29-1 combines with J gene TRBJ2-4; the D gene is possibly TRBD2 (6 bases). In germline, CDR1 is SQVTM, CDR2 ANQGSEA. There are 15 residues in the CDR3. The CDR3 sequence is CSVASGGLVKNIQYF. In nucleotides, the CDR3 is TGTAGCGTTGCCTCCGGAGGGCTGGTCAAAAACATTCAATACTTC.

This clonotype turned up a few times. CDR3 in DNA: TGCAGTGCTAAACTAGCGGGAGGAGGAGGCACAGATACGCAGTATTTT. Protein product: CSAKLAGGGGTDTQYF. This chain connects TRBV20-1 to TRBJ2-3; 12 bases are a match to TRBD2. The CDR3 loop spans 16 amino acids. Germline loops: CDR1 DFQATT, CDR2 SNEGSKA (reference sequence). With V trimmed by 4 bases and J by 1 base, 6 bases remained unmatched.

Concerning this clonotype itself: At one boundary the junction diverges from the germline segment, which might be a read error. The CDR3 here is CASSGAQGQEPQNF. CDR3 coding DNA: TGTGCCAGCAGTGGAGCGCAGGGTCAGGAACCCCAGAATTTT. The V gene is TRBV6-1, the J gene TRBJ1-5, with D tentatively TRBD1 (5 bases). The CDR3 has 14 residues. In germline, CDR1 is MNHNS, CDR2 SASEGT.